The 21 T cell receptor beta chains below all came from one sample that was sequenced in a study of CD8 T cells in Susac syndrome. RNA amounts of roughly 0.5 to 1 ug underwent reverse transcription with random hexamers. Each CDR3 protein is one row after TCRdb ran MiXCR on the immunoSEQ multiplex PCR reads. Of around 110,000 distinct CDR3 sequences listed, 96% were seen once; the top ten hold approximately 0.15%. Sequencing used CD4+ T cells from PBMCs. All receptors come from a human donor with Susac syndrome.

The sample holds a few counts of this clonotype. The chain combines TRBV20-1 with TRBJ2-7; D unresolved. This CDR3 has 11 amino acids. V was trimmed by 1 base and J by 7 bases, leaving 8 bases between them. The V gene's germline CDR1 is DFQATT and CDR2 SNEGSKA (reference sequence). CDR3 sequence reads: CSARGQTEQYF. CDR3 DNA sequence: TGCAGTGCTAGAGGTCAGACAGAGCAGTACTTC.

This clonotype was picked up a small number of times. The chain joins TRBV18 to TRBJ2-3; maybe TRBD2 (6 bases). The CDR3 runs 16 residues. Germline loops: CDR1 KGHSH, CDR2 LQKENI. Trimming took 1 base from V and 1 from J, leaving 12 bases between them. CDR3 sequence reads: CASSPRTGVGTDTQYF. In DNA form, the CDR3 reads TGTGCCAGCTCACCACGAACGGGAGTTGGCACAGATACGCAGTATTTT.

The V gene is TRBV5-6, the J gene TRBJ2-2; 8 nucleotides agree with TRBD1. V shed 7 bases and J 5 bases; nucleotides not matched to a gene: 10. In germline, CDR1 is SGHDT, CDR2 YYEEEE. This CDR3 comprises 15 residues. The CDR3 coding sequence is TGTGCCAGCTTGGGCGGGGACAGGCGAACCGGGGAGCTGTTTTTT. Translation gives CASLGGDRRTGELFF.

The chain recombines TRBV2 with TRBJ1-2, with D uncertain. The germline gives CDR1 SNHLY, CDR2 FYNNEI. Trimming shortened V by 0 bases and J by 8 bases, and 4 bases separated the two germline ends. The CDR3 runs 11 residues. CDR3 DNA: TGTGCCAGCAGTGAAGCGGTGGGCTACACCTTC. Translating it yields CASSEAVGYTF.

The chain uses TRBV20-1 and TRBJ1-2; 10 bases line up with TRBD1. V dropped 6 bases and J dropped 8; count of bases not matched to a gene: 6. CDR3 length: 12 residues. Germline CDR1 reads DFQATT; CDR2 reads SNEGSKA (reference sequence). The CDR3 loop is CSARDRGEGYTF. CDR3 coding DNA: TGCAGTGCCCGGGACAGGGGAGAGGGCTACACCTTC.

V and J are TRBV20-1 and TRBJ2-1; 8 positions agree with TRBD2. This CDR3 comprises 16 residues. Germline V gives CDR1 DFQATT, CDR2 SNEGSKA (reference sequence). V lost 2 bases to trimming and J lost 4 bases; unmatched junction nucleotides: 10. CDR3 sequence (DNA): TGCAGTGCTAGACCGTCTGACGGGAGGGTGTACAATGAGCAGTTCTTC. It specifies CSARPSDGRVYNEQFF.

The chain couples TRBV9 to TRBJ1-2, with a possible D match to TRBD1 (5 bases). The CDR3 has 16 residues. Germline V gene data show CDR1 as SGDLS and CDR2 as YYNGEE. Between the trimmed V and J ends, which lost 0 bases and 4 bases, there was a span of 16 bases. The CDR3 coding sequence is TGTGCCAGCAGCGTAGCCCCCAGGGAGACGGCCTATGGCTACACCTTC. Protein product: CASSVAPRETAYGYTF.

The chain links TRBV30 to TRBJ2-1; D perhaps matches TRBD1 (5 bases). This CDR3 contains 14 residues. The germline CDR1 and CDR2 sequences are GTSNPN and SVGIG (reference sequence). V lost 3 bases to trimming and J lost 2 bases, with 11 bases between them. The CDR3 DNA is TGTGCCTGGAGCTCCCTAGGGGCCTACAATGAGCAGTTCTTC. Its protein is CAWSSLGAYNEQFF.

Comments on this clonotype: One junction end disagrees with the germline gene, perhaps due to a read error. The rearrangement links TRBV12-3 or TRBV12-4 to TRBJ2-1; the D is unclear. CDR3 length: 13 residues. The DNA of the CDR3 is TGTGCCAGCAGTTCCAGCCCGGACCGAACCCGGGTCTTC. Translated, it gives CASSSSPDRTRVF.

For the CDR3, the DNA is TGTGCCAGCAGCTTGAGGCAGGGGGCAGGGGGCACAGATACGCAGTATTTT. Amino acids: CASSLRQGAGGTDTQYF. The chain has TRBV5-6 and TRBJ2-3; 8 bases are a match to TRBD1. CDR3 length equals 17 residues. V lost 1 base to trimming and J lost 1 base; unmatched junction nucleotides: 8. Germline V gene data show CDR1 as SGHDT and CDR2 as YYEEEE.

The chain joins TRBV5-6 to TRBJ2-7; a possible D gene is TRBD1 (5 bases). The germline gives CDR1 SGHDT, CDR2 YYEEEE. The CDR3 has 13 amino acids. Trimming took 2 bases from V and 2 from J, leaving 8 bases between them. The DNA for the CDR3 is TGTGCCAGCAGCTTCTGGACAACCTACGAGCAGTACTTC. Its protein product is CASSFWTTYEQYF.

The chain recombines TRBV6-2 or TRBV6-3 with TRBJ2-7, with D tentatively TRBD1 or TRBD2 (7 bases each). The CDR3 contains 15 residues. Per the germline V gene, CDR1 is MNHEY and CDR2 is SVGEGT. The V and J ends lost 2 bases and 3 bases respectively, with 14 bases between them. The CDR3 sequence: CASSYAQGGIYEQYF. In nucleotides, the CDR3 is TGTGCCAGCAGTTACGCGCAGGGGGGGATCTACGAGCAGTACTTC.

This clonotype was detected once. The V call is TRBV24-1, the J call TRBJ2-1, with 12 bases aligning to TRBD2. The germline CDR1 and CDR2 sequences are KGHDR and SFDVKD. Trimming cost V 1 base and J 7 bases; bases outside gene matches: 4. The CDR3 loop spans 16 amino acids. The CDR3 sequence: CATSDFLAGGPNEQFF. The CDR3 region has the DNA TGTGCCACCAGTGATTTTCTAGCGGGAGGGCCGAATGAGCAGTTCTTC.

This chain joins TRBV4-1 and TRBJ1-4; no firm D call. This CDR3 comprises 15 residues. Germline V gives CDR1 MGHRA, CDR2 YSYEKL. V was shortened by 0 bases and J by 10 bases, with 15 bases between the two germline ends. CDR3 sequence reads: CASSQDASLEAKLFF. CDR3 nucleotides: TGCGCCAGCAGCCAAGATGCCAGTCTGGAGGCAAAACTGTTTTTT.

The chain uses TRBV4-2 and TRBJ2-1, with 10 bases aligning to TRBD2. V trimming: 0 bases; J trimming: 2 bases; junction bases outside the gene matches: 1. This CDR3 comprises 16 residues. Germline values: CDR1 LGHNA, CDR2 YNFKEQ. The DNA of the CDR3 is TGTGCCAGCAGCCAAGAGAGCGGGAGGGCCTACAATGAGCAGTTCTTC. Translated, it gives CASSQESGRAYNEQFF.

CDR3 DNA: TGTGCCTGGAAAGGGGCAGGGGGTGGTCAGCCCCAGCATTTT. Its protein is CAWKGAGGGQPQHF. The chain is built from TRBV30 and TRBJ1-5; 7 bases are a match to TRBD1. The J segment lost 6 bases and the V segment lost 4 bases, leaving 9 bases of the junction unmatched. Germline values: CDR1 GTSNPN, CDR2 SVGIG (reference sequence). This CDR3 is built from 14 residues. Combining the CDR3 with reference TRBV30 and TRBJ1-5 gives the whole variable domain SQTIHQWPATLVQPVGSPLSLECTVEGTSNPNLYWYRQAAGRGLQLLFYSVGIGQISSEVPQNLSASRPQDRQFILSSKKLLLSDSGFYLCAWKGAGGGQPQHFGDGTRLSIL.

This clonotype was counted once. The chain uses TRBV20-1 and TRBJ2-5; D not certain. The germline gives CDR1 DFQATT, CDR2 SNEGSKA (reference sequence). The CDR3 runs 13 residues. The V end lost 5 bases, the J end lost 1 base, and 11 bases lay between the germline ends. CDR3 sequence (DNA): TGCAGTGCTTACCTTAGCAGCCAAGAGACCCAGTACTTC. Its protein is CSAYLSSQETQYF.

The rearrangement links TRBV30 to TRBJ2-1; D may match TRBD1 or TRBD2 (6 bases each). The CDR3 covers 14 residues. From germline, CDR1 is GTSNPN and CDR2 SVGIG (reference sequence). V dropped 3 bases and J dropped 0 bases, with 9 bases sitting between them. The DNA for the CDR3 is TGTGCCTGGAGGAGGGGGGACTCCTACAATGAGCAGTTCTTC. Translated, it gives CAWRRGDSYNEQFF. Supplemented by reference TRBV30 and TRBJ2-1, the full variable domain reads SQTIHQWPATLVQPVGSPLSLECTVEGTSNPNLYWYRQAAGRGLQLLFYSVGIGQISSEVPQNLSASRPQDRQFILSSKKLLLSDSGFYLCAWRRGDSYNEQFFGPGTRLTVL.

The J gene is TRBJ2-5, the V gene TRBV5-1; unclear D gene. The V gene's germline CDR1 is SGHRS and CDR2 YFSETQ. CDR3 size: 13 residues. Trimming took off 0 bases at V and 5 bases at J, with 8 bases between the two ends. CDR3 in DNA: TGCGCCAGCAGCTTGGACATTTCGGAGACCCAGTACTTC. Its protein product is CASSLDISETQYF.

The chain has TRBV25-1 and TRBJ2-2, with a possible D match to TRBD1 (6 bases). CDR1 MGHDK and CDR2 SYGVNS come from the germline V gene. Trimming took 5 bases from V and 6 from J, leaving 16 bases between them. This CDR3 has 15 amino acids. Written as DNA, the CDR3 is TGTGCCAGCAGTCCGCGAGGGGGAAGGTCCGGGGAGCTGTTTTTT. As protein: CASSPRGGRSGELFF. The full variable domain, completed using reference TRBV25-1 and TRBJ2-2, is EADIYQTPRYLVIGTGKKITLECSQTMGHDKMYWYQQDPGMELHLIHYSYGVNSTEKGDLSSESTVSRIRTEHFPLTLESARPSHTSQYLCASSPRGGRSGELFFGEGSRLTVL.

V and J are TRBV20-1 and TRBJ2-1; no firm D call. Trimming removed 5 bases at V and 13 bases at J, with 15 bases between. CDR3 length equals 11 residues. Germline CDR1 reads DFQATT; CDR2 reads SNEGSKA (reference sequence). As DNA, the CDR3 is TGCAGTGCTCTTCGAACTCCTTCCCAGTTCTTC. It translates to CSALRTPSQFF.